Below, one TCR beta chain is given with its context. Its antigen is currently unknown. This sample was taken from a study of T cells in Graves' hyperthyroidism and ophthalmopathy. Study results and limitations: Stable hyperthyroidism was told apart from ophthalmopathy by a model built on 13 V-J features.

It was RNA transcripts that yielded the amplified TCR beta CDR3 regions. The HTBI primer set was used in a first-round RT-PCR of the TCR CDR3. TCRdb re-analysed the multiplex PCR reads in MiXCR, keeping a single row per CDR3 protein. The data show 370,000 or so distinct CDR3 sequences, around an eighth seen once. The CDR3 length is 13 residues. V gave up 5 bases and J gave up 6 bases, with 14 bases separating them. Germline-derived CDR1 and CDR2 are SGHAT and FQNNGV. The chain joins TRBV11-2 to TRBJ2-7; D remains unclear. This clonotype was sampled from a man aged 25-45 years with Graves' hyperthyroidism that later progressed to Graves' ophthalmopathy. The sample was blood. The DNA of the CDR3 is TGTGCCAGCAGCCGCGCGGAGACCGTCGAGCAGTACTTC. Translated: CASSRAETVEQYF. The full variable domain, rest sourced from reference TRBV11-2 and TRBJ2-7, is EAGVAQSPRYKIIEKRQSVAFWCNPISGHATLYWYQQILGQGPKLLIQFQNNGVVDDSQLPKDRFSAERLKGVDSTLKIQPAKLEDSAVYLCASSRAETVEQYFGPGTRLTVT.